This T cell receptor beta chain comes out of a study of blood T cells in healthy people across ages. Through a sample-barcoded 5' primer and a J-beta primer mix, a second PCR was run for about 6 to 11 cycles. TCRdb reanalysed the 5' RACE reads using MiXCR and keeps one entry per CDR3 protein. This table has roughly 2 million distinct CDR3 sequences, roughly 52% appearing once. The length of the CDR3 is 16 residues. Trimming left V 4 bases short and J 0 bases short, with 15 bases between. Germline V gene sequence: CDR1 SGHDN, CDR2 FVKESK. The V call is TRBV14, the J call TRBJ1-2, with D possibly being TRBD1 (5 bases). Sequenced input: blood. The receptor comes from a middle-aged woman in good health. The DNA for the CDR3 is TGTGCCAGCAGCCTTGTGACAGCAACCTCTAACTATGGCTACACCTTC. Residues: CASSLVTATSNYGYTF.